What follows are 26 T cell receptor beta chains derived from one specimen sequenced in a study of human T cells and chemical hapten exposure. One entry per CDR3 protein results from TCRdb running MiXCR on the RACE reads. The sample has around 92,000 distinct CDR3 sequences; 10% to 12% are singletons. The time point denotes: pre-sensitization, week 0. Treatment in this sample: therapeutic diphenylcyclopropenone sensitization with weekly scalp DPC. Material: whole blood, obtained in connection with sensitization to the hapten diphenylcyclopropenone (DPC). These receptors were collected from a woman aged 55-69 years with alopecia areata. Some clones in this sample may be carry-over from other donors' samples.

The chain links TRBV6-5 to TRBJ1-1; 9 nucleotides match TRBD1. This CDR3 region has 13 residues. V lost 7 bases and J lost 6; bases outside the gene matches: 6. The germline V gene has CDR1 MNHEY and CDR2 SVGAGI. This CDR3 is CASTPTGGPEAFF. In DNA, the CDR3 is TGTGCCAGCACCCCTACAGGGGGCCCTGAAGCTTTCTTT.

This clonotype was observed at least ten times. The chain uses TRBV20-1 and TRBJ1-5; possible D gene TRBD1, 5 bases. Per the germline V gene, CDR1 is DFQATT and CDR2 is SNEGSKA (reference sequence). V was clipped by 3 bases and J by 2 bases, with 11 bases between them. This CDR3 region has 14 residues. As DNA, the CDR3 is TGCAGTGCTAGTAGTGGGGCGGGCAATCAGCCCCAGCATTTT. The encoded protein is CSASSGAGNQPQHF.

This clonotype showed up many times. The genes are TRBV20-1 and TRBJ1-2; D is unclear. The CDR3 loop spans 10 amino acids. CDR1 is DFQATT and CDR2 is SNEGSKA in the germline V gene (reference sequence). V was pared by 1 base and J by 4 bases, with 1 base between. CDR3 amino acids: CSARGYGYTF. The DNA for the CDR3 is TGCAGTGCTAGAGGCTATGGCTACACCTTC.

The chain uses TRBV5-1 and TRBJ2-1, with D perhaps matching TRBD1 (6 bases). Trimming removed 0 bases at V and 4 bases at J, with 14 bases between. CDR3 length: 16 residues. Germline CDR1 reads SGHRS; CDR2 reads YFSETQ. Here the CDR3 reads CASSLAGEGGYNEQFF. CDR3 DNA: TGCGCCAGCAGCTTGGCCGGGGAAGGGGGATACAATGAGCAGTTCTTC.

This clonotype came up many times. The chain recombines TRBV7-3 with TRBJ1-4; TRBD1 might be the D (5 bases). CDR1 SGHTA and CDR2 FQGTGA come from the germline V gene. The CDR3 runs 13 residues. V was clipped by 5 bases and J by 5 bases, with 9 bases between them. CDR3 bases: TGTGCCAGCAGCGCGACAGTCAATGAAAAACTGTTTTTT. Translating it yields CASSATVNEKLFF.

This clonotype has ten or more counts. The rearrangement uses TRBV27 and TRBJ2-7, with a tentative D call TRBD1 (7 bases). CDR1 MNHEY and CDR2 SMNVEV come from the germline V gene (reference sequence). This CDR3 contains 15 residues. Trimming removed 5 bases from V and 0 bases from J, with 14 bases in between. The CDR3 loop reads CASSPAGGPSYEQYF. CDR3 in DNA: TGTGCCAGCAGTCCGGCAGGGGGGCCCTCCTACGAGCAGTACTTC.

The CDR3 sequence is CASSLVQGARNEQFF. The CDR3 nucleotides read TGTGCCAGCAGCTTGGTTCAGGGGGCGAGGAATGAGCAGTTCTTC. The V and J genes are TRBV13 and TRBJ2-1; TRBD1 matches 8 bases. The CDR3 covers 15 residues. Trimming at V came to 3 bases and at J to 7 bases, leaving 8 bases not matched to a gene. CDR1 is PRHDT, CDR2 FYEKMQ, per germline (reference sequence).

This clonotype has only a few counts. The CDR3 reads CASSLFTTVSVHTEAFF. In DNA form, the CDR3 reads TGTGCCAGCAGCTTGTTCACGACAGTCAGCGTCCACACTGAAGCTTTCTTT. The rearrangement uses TRBV5-5 and TRBJ1-1, with a weak D call TRBD1 (5 bases). Trimming took off 1 base at V and 3 bases at J, with 19 bases between the two ends. This CDR3 contains 17 residues. CDR1 and CDR2 from the germline V gene are SGHKS and YYEKEE (reference sequence).

There are many counts of this clonotype. The chain carries TRBV27 and TRBJ1-1, with D tentatively TRBD1 (6 bases). V lost 5 bases, J lost 5 bases, and 18 bases lay in between. The CDR3 loop spans 15 amino acids. CDR1 is MNHEY, CDR2 SMNVEV, per germline (reference sequence). The CDR3 DNA is TGTGCCAGCAGTCATCCTCACAGGGATAGAACTGAAGCTTTCTTT. This gives the protein CASSHPHRDRTEAFF.

The chain couples TRBV10-2 to TRBJ2-2; TRBD2 matches at 7 bases. The CDR3 consists of 18 residues. Germline V gives CDR1 WSHSY, CDR2 SAAADI. V lost 0 bases and J lost 6; bases outside the gene matches: 13. The CDR3 nucleotides are TGCGCCAGCAGTGAGTCCTTGGTAGCGGGTCCCCGGGCCGGGGAGCTGTTTTTT. Its protein product is CASSESLVAGPRAGELFF.

The sample holds a few counts of this clonotype. CDR3 amino acids: CAWSDPGGVSSYNEQFF. The CDR3 nucleotides are TGTGCCTGGAGTGATCCCGGGGGGGTGAGCTCCTACAATGAGCAGTTCTTC. The genes are TRBV30 and TRBJ2-1; 8 bases fit TRBD2. V trimming: 1 base; J trimming: 0 bases; junction bases outside the gene matches: 8. The germline V gene has CDR1 GTSNPN and CDR2 SVGIG (reference sequence). CDR3 size: 17 residues.

This clonotype was detected ten times or more. This chain connects TRBV5-1 to TRBJ1-2, with D possibly TRBD1 on 5 matching bases. The CDR3 has 18 residues. Germline-derived CDR1 and CDR2 are SGHRS and YFSETQ. Trimming shortened V by 3 bases and J by 5 bases, and 26 bases separated the two germline ends. CDR3 bases: TGCGCCAGCAGCTCCCCTGAAGGTCGCCGGGGGGAGTGGTATGGCTACACCTTC. This codes for CASSSPEGRRGEWYGYTF.

The CDR3 sequence: CASSPAPGAKNIQYF. The DNA of the CDR3 is TGCGCCAGCAGCCCCGCCCCGGGGGCCAAAAACATTCAGTACTTC. The rearrangement uses TRBV5-1 and TRBJ2-4, with D tentatively TRBD2 (5 bases). V was cut by 4 bases and J by 1 base, with 12 bases left in between. Germline loops: CDR1 SGHRS, CDR2 YFSETQ. CDR3 size: 15 residues.

The V call is TRBV7-6, the J call TRBJ2-6, with TRBD1 matching over 9 bases. The V segment lost 2 bases and the J segment 1 base; nucleotides outside the gene matches: 6. This CDR3 contains 18 residues. Per germline, CDR1 SGHVS and CDR2 FNYEAQ. In DNA, the CDR3 is TGTGCCAGCAGCTTACCACCGGGACAGGGTTCTGGGGCCAACGTCCTGACTTTC. Its translation is CASSLPPGQGSGANVLTF.

Many counts were recorded for this clonotype. The chain links TRBV2 to TRBJ2-7, with a tentative D call TRBD2 (7 bases). V was cut by 7 bases and J by 2 bases, with 18 bases left in between. The germline gives CDR1 SNHLY, CDR2 FYNNEI. CDR3 size: 15 residues. CDR3 nucleotide sequence: TGTGCCAGCACCACGTTAGGAGGGGGGGCCTACGAGCAGTACTTC. It translates to CASTTLGGGAYEQYF.

The sample holds many counts of this clonotype. J is TRBJ2-5 and V is TRBV25-1; D is undetermined. Trimming removed 3 bases from V and 4 bases from J, with 9 bases in between. CDR3 length equals 13 residues. The germline CDR1 and CDR2 sequences are MGHDK and SYGVNS. The chain's CDR3 is CASSDQVLETQYF. Written as DNA, the CDR3 is TGTGCCAGCAGTGACCAGGTATTAGAGACCCAGTACTTC. Based on the CDR3 plus reference TRBV25-1 and TRBJ2-5, the full variable domain is EADIYQTPRYLVIGTGKKITLECSQTMGHDKMYWYQQDPGMELHLIHYSYGVNSTEKGDLSSESTVSRIRTEHFPLTLESARPSHTSQYLCASSDQVLETQYFGPGTRLLVL.

This clonotype was observed a handful of times. The rearrangement joins TRBV2 to TRBJ2-5; weak D call: TRBD1 (5 bases). The CDR3 consists of 16 residues. V dropped 2 bases and J dropped 7 bases, with 20 bases sitting between them. Germline CDR1 is SNHLY and CDR2 is FYNNEI. The CDR3 DNA is TGTGCCAGCAGTGAATTGGCTTCAGGGTCGGGTGTGACCCAGTACTTC. Translated: CASSELASGSGVTQYF.

This clonotype was counted ten times or more. The gene calls are TRBV30 and TRBJ2-3; 10 nucleotides align to TRBD2. CDR3 size: 14 residues. CDR1 and CDR2 from the germline V gene are GTSNPN and SVGIG (reference sequence). J lost 4 bases, V lost 2 bases, and 3 bases had no gene match. CDR3 DNA sequence: TGTGCCTGGAGTATAGCGGGGGGTTCAGATACGCAGTATTTT. Translation gives CAWSIAGGSDTQYF.

This clonotype occurred a few times. This chain connects TRBV28 to TRBJ2-7, with TRBD1 as a possible D gene (6 bases). Germline-derived CDR1 and CDR2 are MDHEN and SYDVKM. Trimming pared 2 bases from V and 2 bases from J, leaving 13 bases between. CDR3 length: 15 amino acids. The CDR3 spells CASSLNVAGAYEQYF. Here the CDR3 DNA reads TGTGCCAGCAGTTTAAATGTGGCAGGGGCCTACGAGCAGTACTTC.

Many counts were recorded for this clonotype. V gene TRBV12-3 or TRBV12-4 combines with J gene TRBJ2-3, with a tentative D call TRBD2 (6 bases). V lost 5 bases and J 0 bases, leaving 12 bases between the germline ends. The CDR3 has 15 residues. CDR3 nucleotide sequence: TGTGCCAGCAGTCGGGACTCCTTAAGCACAGATACGCAGTATTTT. Translation: CASSRDSLSTDTQYF.

The rearrangement joins TRBV7-6 to TRBJ2-7; D uncertain. The germline CDR1 and CDR2 sequences are SGHVS and FNYEAQ. The V gene lost 0 bases and the J gene lost 3 bases, with 9 bases spanning the gap. This CDR3 spans 14 amino acids. CDR3 protein: CASSLADGYYEQYF. DNA of the CDR3: TGTGCCAGCAGCTTAGCTGACGGATACTACGAGCAGTACTTC. The full variable domain, completed using reference TRBV7-6 and TRBJ2-7, is GAGVSQSPRYKVTKRGQDVALRCDPISGHVSLYWYRQALGQGPEFLTYFNYEAQQDKSGLPNDRFSAERPEGSISTLTIQRTEQRDSAMYRCASSLADGYYEQYFGPGTRLTVT.

This clonotype has at least ten counts. CDR3 residues: CSARGLGEGTEAFF. CDR3 sequence (DNA): TGCAGTGCTAGGGGCCTAGGGGAGGGCACTGAAGCTTTCTTT. The genes are TRBV20-1 and TRBJ1-1, with a tentative D call TRBD1 (5 bases). Looked up from germline, CDR1 is DFQATT and CDR2 is SNEGSKA (reference sequence). This CDR3 comprises 14 residues. Trimming took off 3 bases at V and 4 bases at J, with 15 bases between the two ends.

This clonotype was counted ten times or more. An end of the junction differs from the germline gene, which may be a read error. The chain's CDR3 is CASRKTGGENTEAFF. CDR3 DNA: TGTGCTAGCAGAAAAACAGGGGGCGAGAACACTGAAGCTTTCTTT. The chain couples TRBV7-7 to TRBJ1-1, with 9 bases fitting TRBD1. Germline V CDR1 and CDR2: SSHAT, FNYEAQ (reference sequence). CDR3 length: 15 amino acids.

The chain couples TRBV5-1 to TRBJ2-5; no clear D. This CDR3 has 15 amino acids. V lost 1 base and J lost 3, with 13 bases in between. CDR1 and CDR2 from the germline V gene are SGHRS and YFSETQ. CDR3 DNA sequence: TGCGCCAGCAGCTTGTATAACAGAGCCAAAGAGACCCAGTACTTC. Protein: CASSLYNRAKETQYF.

Only a few counts were recorded for this clonotype. The V call is TRBV5-1, the J call TRBJ2-1; 7 positions agree with TRBD1. The junction had 6 bases not matched to a gene; V was cut back by 4 bases and J by 5 bases. This CDR3 is built from 14 residues. The V gene's germline CDR1 is SGHRS and CDR2 YFSETQ. CDR3 loop: CASSGTGQNNEQFF. In DNA form, the CDR3 reads TGCGCCAGCAGCGGAACGGGACAGAACAATGAGCAGTTCTTC.

This clonotype was observed many times. V gene TRBV3-1 combines with J gene TRBJ2-7, with TRBD1 matching over 10 bases. Trimming at V came to 1 base and at J to 6 bases, leaving 0 bases not matched to a gene. This CDR3 has 13 residues. The germline V gene has CDR1 LGHDT and CDR2 YNNKEL (reference sequence). CDR3 residues: CASSQGTGGEQYF. CDR3 bases: TGTGCCAGCAGCCAAGGGACAGGGGGCGAGCAGTACTTC.